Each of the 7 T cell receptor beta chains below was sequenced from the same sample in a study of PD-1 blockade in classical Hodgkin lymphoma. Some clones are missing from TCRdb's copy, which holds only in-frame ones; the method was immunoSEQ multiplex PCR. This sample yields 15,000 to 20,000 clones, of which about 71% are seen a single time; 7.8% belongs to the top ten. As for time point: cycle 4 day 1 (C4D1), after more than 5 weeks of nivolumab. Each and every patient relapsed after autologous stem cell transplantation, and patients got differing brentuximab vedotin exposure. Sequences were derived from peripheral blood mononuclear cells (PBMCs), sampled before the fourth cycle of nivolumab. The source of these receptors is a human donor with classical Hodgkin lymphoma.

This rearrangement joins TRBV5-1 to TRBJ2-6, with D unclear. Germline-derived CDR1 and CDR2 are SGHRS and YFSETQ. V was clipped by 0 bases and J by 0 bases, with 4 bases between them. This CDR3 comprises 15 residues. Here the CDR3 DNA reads TGCGCCAGCAGCTTGGCAAACTCTGGGGCCAACGTCCTGACTTTC. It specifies CASSLANSGANVLTF.

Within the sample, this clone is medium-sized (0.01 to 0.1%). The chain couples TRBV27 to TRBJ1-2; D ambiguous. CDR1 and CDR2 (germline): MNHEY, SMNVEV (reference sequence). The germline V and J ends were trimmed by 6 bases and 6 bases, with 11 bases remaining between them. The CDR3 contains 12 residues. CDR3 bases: TGTGCCAGCAGGACTGATAGCCATGGCTACACCTTC. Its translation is CASRTDSHGYTF.

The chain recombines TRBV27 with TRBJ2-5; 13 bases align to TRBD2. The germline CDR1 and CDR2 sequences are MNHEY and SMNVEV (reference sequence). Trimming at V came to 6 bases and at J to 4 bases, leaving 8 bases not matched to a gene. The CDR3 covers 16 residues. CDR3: CASSTGLAGVGETQYF. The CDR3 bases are TGTGCCAGCAGCACAGGACTAGCGGGAGTCGGAGAGACCCAGTACTTC.

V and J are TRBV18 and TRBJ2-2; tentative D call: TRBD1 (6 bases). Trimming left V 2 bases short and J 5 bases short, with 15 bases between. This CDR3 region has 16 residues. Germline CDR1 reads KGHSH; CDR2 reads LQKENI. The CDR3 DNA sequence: TGTGCCAGCTCACCAGAGCTTACAGGGTGGACCGGGGAGCTGTTTTTT. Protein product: CASSPELTGWTGELFF.

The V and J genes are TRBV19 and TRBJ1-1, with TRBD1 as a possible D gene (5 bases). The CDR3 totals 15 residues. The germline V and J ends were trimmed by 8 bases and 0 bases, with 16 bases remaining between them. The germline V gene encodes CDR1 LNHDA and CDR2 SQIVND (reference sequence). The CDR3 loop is CASETGRSMNTEAFF. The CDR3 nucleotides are TGTGCCAGTGAGACGGGACGCTCCATGAACACTGAAGCTTTCTTT.

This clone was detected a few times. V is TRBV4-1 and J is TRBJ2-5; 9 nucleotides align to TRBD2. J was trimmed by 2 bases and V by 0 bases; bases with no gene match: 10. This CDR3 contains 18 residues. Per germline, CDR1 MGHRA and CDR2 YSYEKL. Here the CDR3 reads CASSQEPPETSGQETQYF. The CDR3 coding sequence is TGCGCCAGCAGCCAAGAACCGCCGGAGACTAGCGGACAAGAGACCCAGTACTTC.

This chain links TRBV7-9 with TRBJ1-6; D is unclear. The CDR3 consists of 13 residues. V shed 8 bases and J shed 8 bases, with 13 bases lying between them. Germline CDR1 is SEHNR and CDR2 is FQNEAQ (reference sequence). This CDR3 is CASGPYSDSPLHF. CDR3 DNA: TGTGCCAGCGGGCCGTATTCGGATTCACCCCTCCACTTT.